Below, 30 T cell receptor beta chains from the same sample are listed, as sequenced in a study of cytomegalovirus exposure and HLA in healthy donors (dated by TCRdb to about 2017). Receptor libraries were prepared by the immunoSEQ multiplex PCR assay. For the multiplex PCR, a mixture combining 60 forward primers for TCR Vbeta segments and 13 reverse primers for TCR Jbeta segments was used. In TCRdb, the immuneACCESS table is reduced to in-frame sequences with V and J assigned. These tables do not hold every clone; where another copy was compared, an unresolved V gene accounts for under half, and the others remain unexplained. This sample holds some 200,000 clones; around three quarters were observed only once. Around 1.9% of the sample rests with the top ten. The sequencing sample was made of PBMCs. The receptors were sampled from a woman between 25 and 40 years old in good health and CMV-seropositive.

The V and J genes are TRBV28 and TRBJ2-2; no clear D. The germline V gene encodes CDR1 MDHEN and CDR2 SYDVKM. Trimming left V 6 bases short and J 3 bases short, with 5 bases between. The CDR3 has 12 amino acids. CDR3 DNA sequence: TGTGCCAGCAGCCGTTACACCGGGGAGCTGTTTTTT. Protein product: CASSRYTGELFF.

The V and J genes are TRBV7-9 and TRBJ2-3; 8 bases are shared with TRBD2. CDR1 is SEHNR and CDR2 is FQNEAQ in the germline V gene (reference sequence). The V segment lost 6 bases and the J segment 4 bases; nucleotides outside the gene matches: 6. CDR3 length: 14 residues. The CDR3 bases are TGTGCCAGCAGTCTCGGGGGGGGGCCAGATACGCAGTATTTT. Translation gives CASSLGGGPDTQYF.

This chain connects TRBV7-9 to TRBJ1-1; TRBD1 is a possible D gene (6 bases). V was pared by 5 bases and J by 2 bases, with 12 bases between. The length of the CDR3 is 14 residues. The germline V gene encodes CDR1 SEHNR and CDR2 FQNEAQ (reference sequence). CDR3 bases: TGTGCCAGCAGCCCGTCGGACAGAAACACTGAAGCTTTCTTT. This codes for CASSPSDRNTEAFF.

V and J are TRBV19 and TRBJ2-7; D is perhaps TRBD2 (6 bases). With 2 bases removed from V and 0 bases from J, the gap between germline ends came to 11 bases. The length of the CDR3 is 15 residues. The germline gives CDR1 LNHDA, CDR2 SQIVND (reference sequence). For the CDR3, the DNA is TGTGCCAGTAGTATATCGGGGGAGGCCTCCTACGAGCAGTACTTC. Translation: CASSISGEASYEQYF.

This chain connects TRBV5-6 to TRBJ2-7; D unresolved. The germline CDR1 and CDR2 sequences are SGHDT and YYEEEE. V was clipped by 0 bases and J by 6 bases, with 10 bases between them. The CDR3 extends over 13 amino acids. CDR3 protein: CASSLGGLREQYF. In nucleotides, the CDR3 is TGTGCCAGCAGCTTGGGCGGATTACGCGAGCAGTACTTC.

V is TRBV5-1 and J is TRBJ2-2, with TRBD1 identical over 7 bases. The CDR3 covers 15 residues. CDR1 is SGHRS, CDR2 YFSETQ, per germline. V lost 3 bases, J lost 7 bases, and 9 bases stayed unmatched. CDR3 protein: CASSSGQAPRGELFF. The CDR3 bases are TGCGCCAGCAGCTCCGGACAGGCGCCCCGCGGGGAGCTGTTTTTT.

The chain uses TRBV6-5 and TRBJ2-7; no definite D call. Trimming took off 2 bases at V and 2 bases at J, with 10 bases between the two ends. Germline lookup yields CDR1 MNHEY and CDR2 SVGAGI. The CDR3 loop spans 14 amino acids. The CDR3 coding sequence is TGTGCCAGCAGTTACCAGGAATCAACCTACGAGCAGTACTTC. Amino acid sequence: CASSYQESTYEQYF.

V is TRBV28 and J is TRBJ2-3; D not resolved. V lost 3 bases and J 5 bases, leaving 9 bases between the germline ends. CDR1 is MDHEN, CDR2 SYDVKM, per germline. The CDR3 contains 13 residues. The CDR3 DNA reads as TGTGCCAGCAGTTTGGTGGAGCTAGATACGCAGTATTTT. Translating it yields CASSLVELDTQYF.

The chain has TRBV2 and TRBJ1-2; TRBD1 matches 8 bases. V lost 5 bases, J lost 3 bases, and 11 bases stayed unmatched. The germline CDR1 and CDR2 sequences are SNHLY and FYNNEI. This CDR3 has 16 amino acids. CDR3 sequence reads: CASSRQGLVGDYGYTF. CDR3 nucleotides: TGTGCCAGCAGTAGACAGGGGTTGGTAGGTGACTATGGCTACACCTTC.

This clone appeared once. The chain carries TRBV5-4 and TRBJ2-1; 15 nucleotides match TRBD2. CDR3 length: 15 amino acids. Trimming took 6 bases from V and 4 from J; bases not matched to a gene: 2. Germline V lookup: CDR1 SGHNT, CDR2 YYREEE (reference sequence). CDR3 DNA: TGTGCCAGCACCGGGACTAGCGGGAGGTACAATGAGCAGTTCTTC. Translation: CASTGTSGRYNEQFF.

Details on this clone: The sample holds other DNA sequences that translate to the same CDR3. V usage is TRBV6-5 and J usage is TRBJ1-1; tentative D call: TRBD1 (5 bases). The CDR3 consists of 14 residues. Trimming took 6 bases from V and 2 from J, leaving 13 bases between them. Germline V gene lookup returns CDR1 MNHEY and CDR2 SVGAGI. This CDR3 reads CASSLDRVNTEAFF. The CDR3 DNA is TGTGCCAGCAGCCTCGACAGAGTAAACACTGAAGCTTTCTTT.

The CDR3: CASSLVIAGMASGNTIYF. The CDR3, as DNA: TGTGCCAGCAGCTTAGTAATTGCAGGAATGGCTTCTGGAAACACCATATATTTT. The rearrangement joins TRBV11-2 to TRBJ1-3; D gene uncertain. Trimming took 1 base from V and 1 from J, leaving 17 bases between them. Per germline, CDR1 SGHAT and CDR2 FQNNGV. CDR3 size: 18 residues.

The chain uses TRBV9 and TRBJ2-1; 14 bases are a match to TRBD2. J gave up 0 bases and V 4 bases, and 6 bases lay outside the gene matches. Per germline, CDR1 SGDLS and CDR2 YYNGEE. The length of the CDR3 is 18 residues. CDR3 in amino acids: CASSMGLAGAGSYNEQFF. The CDR3 DNA reads as TGTGCCAGCAGCATGGGACTAGCGGGAGCGGGCTCCTACAATGAGCAGTTCTTC.

This clone has only a few counts. V is TRBV30 and J is TRBJ2-7, with TRBD2 identical over 7 bases. Germline assignment: CDR1 GTSNPN and CDR2 SVGIG (reference sequence). The CDR3 spans 13 residues. The V and J ends lost 5 bases and 3 bases, in that order; junction bases with no gene match: 7. The CDR3 region is CAWGTGTNYEQYF. DNA for the CDR3: TGTGCCTGGGGTACCGGGACTAACTACGAGCAGTACTTC.

The chain has TRBV9 and TRBJ1-6; possible D gene TRBD1, 6 bases. Trimming removed 6 bases at V and 2 bases at J, with 15 bases between. The CDR3 extends over 16 amino acids. The germline CDR1 and CDR2 sequences are SGDLS and YYNGEE. The CDR3, as DNA: TGTGCCAGCACCGTGGAGGACAGACCCTATAATTCACCCCTCCACTTT. As protein: CASTVEDRPYNSPLHF. The full variable domain, rest sourced from reference TRBV9 and TRBJ1-6, is DSGVTQTPKHLITATGQRVTLRCSPRSGDLSVYWYQQSLDQGLQFLIQYYNGEERAKGNILERFSAQQFPDLHSELNLSSLELGDSALYFCASTVEDRPYNSPLHFGNGTRLTVT.

The gene calls are TRBV10-3 and TRBJ2-7; 9 positions match TRBD1. CDR1 ENHRY and CDR2 SYGVKD come from the germline V gene. CDR3 length: 15 amino acids. The J segment lost 2 bases and the V segment lost 10 bases, leaving 12 bases of the junction unmatched. The CDR3 reads CATIGTGKATYEQYF. The DNA of the CDR3 is TGTGCCACCATTGGGACAGGGAAGGCAACCTACGAGCAGTACTTC.

CDR3 region: CASSLSPIGQGAYEQYF. DNA of the CDR3: TGTGCCAGCAGCTTAAGCCCTATTGGACAGGGGGCGTACGAGCAGTACTTC. The V gene is TRBV7-2, the J gene TRBJ2-7, with 11 bases aligning to TRBD1. CDR1 and CDR2 (germline): SGHTA, FQGNSA. The ends lost 2 bases at V and 4 bases at J; junction bases unmatched: 10. CDR3 length: 17 amino acids.

CDR3 nucleotides: TGTGCCAGCACCCACCGGGGGAGGGAGACCCAGTACTTC. Protein: CASTHRGRETQYF. This chain joins TRBV28 and TRBJ2-5, with D possibly matching TRBD2 (6 bases). Trimming shortened V by 7 bases and J by 5 bases, and 14 bases separated the two germline ends. The germline V gene has CDR1 MDHEN and CDR2 SYDVKM. The CDR3 runs 13 residues. Using reference TRBV28 and TRBJ2-5 for the parts outside the CDR3, the full variable domain is DVKVTQSSRYLVKRTGEKVFLECVQDMDHENMFWYRQDPGLGLRLIYFSYDVKMKEKGDIPEGYSVSREKKERFSLILESASTNQTSMYLCASTHRGRETQYFGPGTRLLVL.

This clone has a handful of counts. This rearrangement joins TRBV4-1 to TRBJ2-1; 9 bases fit TRBD2. CDR3 length: 18 amino acids. CDR1 and CDR2 from the germline V gene are MGHRA and YSYEKL. The V gene end was trimmed by 0 bases and the J gene end by 12 bases; junction bases not matched to a gene: 18. CDR3 region: CASSQEESSGVSPGGQFF. CDR3 coding DNA: TGCGCCAGCAGCCAAGAGGAGTCTAGCGGGGTATCCCCAGGGGGGCAGTTCTTC.

The chain has TRBV7-9 and TRBJ1-1, with D hard to call. The CDR3 totals 14 residues. Between the trimmed V and J ends, which lost 3 bases and 1 base, there was a span of 9 bases. Germline-derived CDR1 and CDR2 are SEHNR and FQNEAQ (reference sequence). CDR3: CASSFLGRNTEAFF. Here the CDR3 DNA reads TGTGCCAGCAGCTTCTTGGGGAGGAACACTGAAGCTTTCTTT.

This clone was seen only once. The CDR3 is CASRLDPNSPLHF. DNA for the CDR3: TGTGCCAGCAGACTAGATCCGAATTCACCCCTCCACTTT. The rearrangement joins TRBV2 to TRBJ1-6; the D is unclear. In germline, CDR1 is SNHLY, CDR2 FYNNEI. V was pared by 6 bases and J by 7 bases, with 10 bases between. This CDR3 has 13 residues.

The V call is TRBV6-5, the J call TRBJ1-5; TRBD1 aligns across 10 bases. Germline trimming cut 6 bases from V and 8 bases from J; bases unmatched to any gene: 10. The CDR3 length is 15 residues. Germline CDR1 is MNHEY and CDR2 is SVGAGI. In DNA, the CDR3 is TGTGCCAGCAGCCGAGGGACAGGGGTAACTGAGCCCCAGCATTTT. As protein: CASSRGTGVTEPQHF.

This chain uses TRBV7-2 with TRBJ1-5; 7 bases map to TRBD1. V was pared by 5 bases and J by 6 bases, with 4 bases of the junction left unmatched. Germline CDR1 SGHTA, CDR2 FQGNSA. This CDR3 region has 13 residues. Here the CDR3 reads CASSQDRVQPQHF. The CDR3 nucleotides are TGTGCCAGCAGCCAAGACAGGGTTCAGCCCCAGCATTTT.

CDR3 nucleotide sequence: TGTGCCAGCAGTTTACCGACAGGGGGCGATCAGCCCCAGCATTTT. Its translation: CASSLPTGGDQPQHF. This chain joins TRBV28 and TRBJ1-5, with 10 bases lining up with TRBD1. Germline V gene lookup returns CDR1 MDHEN and CDR2 SYDVKM. V gave up 2 bases and J gave up 5 bases; unmatched junction bases: 3. The CDR3 is made up of 15 amino acids.

V is TRBV29-1 and J is TRBJ2-1, with 10 bases matching TRBD2. In germline, CDR1 is SQVTM, CDR2 ANQGSEA. The CDR3 sequence is 14 residues long. V dropped 4 bases and J dropped 8; count of bases not matched to a gene: 8. In nucleotides, the CDR3 is TGCAGCGTTGTACGGCTAGCGGGGGTCGATGAGCAGTTCTTC. Protein sequence: CSVVRLAGVDEQFF.

This chain uses TRBV7-8 with TRBJ1-1; maybe TRBD1 (5 bases). Germline CDR1 is SGHVS and CDR2 is FQNEAQ. V lost 1 base to trimming and J lost 4 bases, with 16 bases between them. This CDR3 has 16 amino acids. For the CDR3, the DNA is TGTGCCAGCAGCTTAGGGGCATCCTGGGGGGGCACTGAAGCTTTCTTT. It is translated as CASSLGASWGGTEAFF.

The rearrangement joins TRBV25-1 to TRBJ2-7; 12 nucleotides align to TRBD2. CDR3 length equals 13 residues. With V trimmed by 7 bases and J by 6 bases, 4 bases remained unmatched. CDR1 MGHDK and CDR2 SYGVNS come from the germline V gene. The CDR3 nucleotides read TGTGCCAGCATAACTAGCGGGAGGAGCGAGCAGTACTTC. Translating it yields CASITSGRSEQYF.

The chain joins TRBV2 to TRBJ2-3; D uncertain. Looked up from germline, CDR1 is SNHLY and CDR2 is FYNNEI. This CDR3 comprises 15 residues. The V end was cut by 2 bases, the J end by 2 bases, with 11 bases between. This CDR3 reads CASSENAVATDTQYF. As DNA, the CDR3 is TGTGCCAGCAGTGAAAATGCGGTGGCCACAGATACGCAGTATTTT.

The chain recombines TRBV5-6 with TRBJ2-7; possibly TRBD2 for D (6 bases). The V and J ends lost 0 bases and 0 bases respectively, with 13 bases between them. Germline lookup yields CDR1 SGHDT and CDR2 YYEEEE. There are 16 residues in the CDR3. CDR3 region: CASSLVGGGVSYEQYF. Written as DNA, the CDR3 is TGTGCCAGCAGCTTGGTGGGGGGTGGGGTCTCCTACGAGCAGTACTTC.

This clone was recorded at least ten times. The V call is TRBV5-4, the J call TRBJ2-2; 8 positions match TRBD1. CDR3 length: 17 residues. V lost 4 bases, J lost 4 bases, and 12 bases stayed unmatched. Germline lookup yields CDR1 SGHNT and CDR2 YYREEE (reference sequence). CDR3 bases: TGTGCCAGCAGCCCACCCTCGTCGGGACAGGTCACCGGGGAGCTGTTTTTT. Protein product: CASSPPSSGQVTGELFF.